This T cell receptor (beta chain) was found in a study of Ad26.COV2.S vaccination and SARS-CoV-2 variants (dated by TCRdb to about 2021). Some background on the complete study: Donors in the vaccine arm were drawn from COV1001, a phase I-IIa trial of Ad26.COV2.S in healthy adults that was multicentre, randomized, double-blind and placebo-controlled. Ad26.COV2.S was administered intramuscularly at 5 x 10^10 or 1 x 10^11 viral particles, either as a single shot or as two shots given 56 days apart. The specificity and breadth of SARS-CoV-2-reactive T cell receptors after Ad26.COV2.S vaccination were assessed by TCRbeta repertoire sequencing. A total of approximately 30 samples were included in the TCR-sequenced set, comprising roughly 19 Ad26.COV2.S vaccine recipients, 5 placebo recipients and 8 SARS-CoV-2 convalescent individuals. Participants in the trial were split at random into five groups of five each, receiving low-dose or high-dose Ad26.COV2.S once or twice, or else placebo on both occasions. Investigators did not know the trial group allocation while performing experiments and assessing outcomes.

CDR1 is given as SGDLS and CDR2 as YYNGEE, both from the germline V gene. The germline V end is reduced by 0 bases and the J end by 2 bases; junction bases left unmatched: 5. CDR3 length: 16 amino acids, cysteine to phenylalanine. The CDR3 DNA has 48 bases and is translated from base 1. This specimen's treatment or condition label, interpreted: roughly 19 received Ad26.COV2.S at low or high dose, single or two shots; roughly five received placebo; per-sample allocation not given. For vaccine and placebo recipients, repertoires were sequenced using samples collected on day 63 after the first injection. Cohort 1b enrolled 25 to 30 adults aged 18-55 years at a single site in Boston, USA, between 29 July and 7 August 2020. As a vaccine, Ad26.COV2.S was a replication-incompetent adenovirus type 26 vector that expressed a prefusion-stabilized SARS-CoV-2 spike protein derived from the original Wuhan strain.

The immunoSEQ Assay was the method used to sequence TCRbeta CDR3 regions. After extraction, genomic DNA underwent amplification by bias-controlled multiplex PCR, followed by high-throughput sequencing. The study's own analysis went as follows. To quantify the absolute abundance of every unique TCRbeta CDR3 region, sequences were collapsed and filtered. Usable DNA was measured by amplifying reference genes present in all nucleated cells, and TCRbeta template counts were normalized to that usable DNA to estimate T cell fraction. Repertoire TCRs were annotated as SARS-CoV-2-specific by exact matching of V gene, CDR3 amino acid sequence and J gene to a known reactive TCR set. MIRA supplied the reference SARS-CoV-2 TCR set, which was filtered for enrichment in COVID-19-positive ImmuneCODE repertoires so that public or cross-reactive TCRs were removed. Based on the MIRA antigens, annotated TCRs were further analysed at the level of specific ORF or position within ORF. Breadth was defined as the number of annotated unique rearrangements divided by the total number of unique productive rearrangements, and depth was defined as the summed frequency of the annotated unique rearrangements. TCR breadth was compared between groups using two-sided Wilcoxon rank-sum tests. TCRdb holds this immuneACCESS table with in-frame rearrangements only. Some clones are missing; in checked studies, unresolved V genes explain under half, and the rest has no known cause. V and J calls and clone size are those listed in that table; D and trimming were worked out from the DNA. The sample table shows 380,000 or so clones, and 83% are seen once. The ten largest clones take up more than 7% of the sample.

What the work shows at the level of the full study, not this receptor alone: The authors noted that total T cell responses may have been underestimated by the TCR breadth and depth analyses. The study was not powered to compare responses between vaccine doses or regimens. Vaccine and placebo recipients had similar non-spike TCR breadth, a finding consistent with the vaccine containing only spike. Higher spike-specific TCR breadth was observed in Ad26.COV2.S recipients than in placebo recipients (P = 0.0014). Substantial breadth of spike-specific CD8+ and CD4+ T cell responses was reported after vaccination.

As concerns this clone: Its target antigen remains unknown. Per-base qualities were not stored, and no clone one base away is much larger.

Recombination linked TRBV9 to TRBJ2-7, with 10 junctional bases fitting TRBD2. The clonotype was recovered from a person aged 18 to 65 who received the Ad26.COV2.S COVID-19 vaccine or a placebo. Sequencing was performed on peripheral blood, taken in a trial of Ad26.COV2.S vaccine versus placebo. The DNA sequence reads TGTGCCAGCAGCGTAGGCCAGCGGGGGGGGACCTACGAGCAGTACTTC. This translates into CASSVGQRGGTYEQYF. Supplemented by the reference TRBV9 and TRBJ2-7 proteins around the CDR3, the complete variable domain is DSGVTQTPKHLITATGQRVTLRCSPRSGDLSVYWYQQSLDQGLQFLIQYYNGEERAKGNILERFSAQQFPDLHSELNLSSLELGDSALYFCASSVGQRGGTYEQYFGPGTRLTVT.